This T cell receptor (beta chain) was observed in a study of cytomegalovirus exposure and HLA in healthy donors. Trimming removed 5 bases at V and 4 bases at J, with 18 bases between. The CDR3 consists of 15 residues. CDR1 and CDR2 (germline): SGHTA, FQGNSA. With respect to this clone: Its specificity is not known.

The study's findings and limits: TCR beta V- and J-gene trimming was later associated with a missense DCLRE1C variant.

60 Vbeta and 13 Jbeta primers were used in PCR. The data were produced by immunoSEQ multiplex PCR, yet TCRdb's version contains in-frame clones alone and is incomplete. The sample includes more than 150,000 clones, about 85% of them seen just once. The TCR comes from a woman between 18 and 30 years old in good health and CMV-seronegative. The chain employs TRBV7-2 and TRBJ2-7; D perhaps matches TRBD2 (7 bases). What was sequenced was PBMCs. As DNA, the CDR3 is TGTGCCAGCAGCCAGAGCGGGACACCTTATTACGAGCAGTACTTC. The encoded protein is CASSQSGTPYYEQYF.